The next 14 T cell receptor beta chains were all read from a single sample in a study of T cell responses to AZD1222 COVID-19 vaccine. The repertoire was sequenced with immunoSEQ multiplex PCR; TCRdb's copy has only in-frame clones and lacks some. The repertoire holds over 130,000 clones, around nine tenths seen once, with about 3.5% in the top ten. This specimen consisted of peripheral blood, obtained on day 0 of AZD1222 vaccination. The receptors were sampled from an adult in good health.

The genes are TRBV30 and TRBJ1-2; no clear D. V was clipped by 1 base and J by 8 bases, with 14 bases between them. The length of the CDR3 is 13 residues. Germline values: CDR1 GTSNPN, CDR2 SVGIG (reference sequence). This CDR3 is CAWSAAGRRGYTF. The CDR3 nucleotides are TGTGCCTGGAGTGCCGCTGGTCGGCGAGGCTACACCTTC.

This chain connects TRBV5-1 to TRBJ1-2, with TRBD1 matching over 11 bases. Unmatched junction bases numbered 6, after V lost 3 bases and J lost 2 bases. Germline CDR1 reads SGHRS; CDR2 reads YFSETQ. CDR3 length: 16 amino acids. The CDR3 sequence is CASSSGQGASNYGYTF. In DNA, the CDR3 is TGCGCCAGCAGCTCCGGACAGGGGGCATCAAACTATGGCTACACCTTC.

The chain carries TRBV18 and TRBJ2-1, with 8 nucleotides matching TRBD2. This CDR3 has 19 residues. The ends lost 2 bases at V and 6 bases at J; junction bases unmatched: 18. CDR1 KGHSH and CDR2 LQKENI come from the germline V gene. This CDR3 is CASSPGVGGRLAGANEQFF. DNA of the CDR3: TGTGCCAGCTCACCAGGAGTGGGGGGCAGGCTAGCGGGTGCCAATGAGCAGTTCTTC.

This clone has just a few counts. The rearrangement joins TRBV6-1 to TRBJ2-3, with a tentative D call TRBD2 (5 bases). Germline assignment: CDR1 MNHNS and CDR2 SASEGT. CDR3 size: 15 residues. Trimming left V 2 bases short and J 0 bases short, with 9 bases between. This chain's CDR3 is CASSESSGSTDTQYF. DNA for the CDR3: TGTGCCAGCAGTGAATCAAGCGGCAGCACAGATACGCAGTATTTT.

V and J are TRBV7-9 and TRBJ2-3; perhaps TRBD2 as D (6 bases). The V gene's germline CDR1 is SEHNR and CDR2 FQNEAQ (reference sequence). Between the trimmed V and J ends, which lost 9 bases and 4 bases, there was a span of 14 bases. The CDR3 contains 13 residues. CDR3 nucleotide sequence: TGTGCCAGGGAGGGACTTATCGCAGATACGCAGTATTTT. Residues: CAREGLIADTQYF.

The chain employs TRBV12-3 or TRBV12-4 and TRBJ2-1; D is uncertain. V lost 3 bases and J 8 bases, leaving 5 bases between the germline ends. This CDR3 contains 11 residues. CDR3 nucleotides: TGTGCCAGCAGTTTTCTGGATGAGCAGTTCTTC. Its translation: CASSFLDEQFF.

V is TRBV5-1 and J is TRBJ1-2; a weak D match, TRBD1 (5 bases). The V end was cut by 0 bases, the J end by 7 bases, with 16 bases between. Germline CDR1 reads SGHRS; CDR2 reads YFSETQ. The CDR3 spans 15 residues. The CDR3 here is CASSLEPGPGSGYTF. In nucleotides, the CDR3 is TGCGCCAGCAGCTTGGAGCCGGGACCGGGTTCTGGCTACACCTTC. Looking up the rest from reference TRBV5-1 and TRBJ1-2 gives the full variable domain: KAGVTQTPRYLIKTRGQQVTLSCSPISGHRSVSWYQQTPGQGLQFLFEYFSETQRNKGNFPGRFSGRQFSNSRSEMNVSTLELGDSALYLCASSLEPGPGSGYTFGSGTRLTVV.

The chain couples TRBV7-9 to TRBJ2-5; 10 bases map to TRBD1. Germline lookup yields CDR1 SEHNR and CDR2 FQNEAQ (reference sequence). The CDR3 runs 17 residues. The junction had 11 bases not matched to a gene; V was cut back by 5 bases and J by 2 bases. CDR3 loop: CASSPRDRGRAQETQYF. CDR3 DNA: TGTGCCAGCAGCCCGCGGGACAGGGGAAGGGCACAAGAGACCCAGTACTTC. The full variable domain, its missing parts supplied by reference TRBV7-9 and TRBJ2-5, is DTGVSQNPRHKITKRGQNVTFRCDPISEHNRLYWYRQTLGQGPEFLTYFQNEAQLEKSRLLSDRFSAERPKGSFSTLEIQRTEQGDSAMYLCASSPRDRGRAQETQYFGPGTRLLVL.

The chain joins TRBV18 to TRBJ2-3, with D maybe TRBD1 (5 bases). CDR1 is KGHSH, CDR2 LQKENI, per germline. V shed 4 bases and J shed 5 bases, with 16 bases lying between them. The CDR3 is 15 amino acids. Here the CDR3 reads CASSLRQGAEDTQYF. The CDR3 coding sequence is TGTGCCAGCTCACTCCGTCAAGGGGCGGAAGATACGCAGTATTTT. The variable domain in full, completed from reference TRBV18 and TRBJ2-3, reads NAGVMQNPRHLVRRRGQEARLRCSPMKGHSHVYWYRQLPEEGLKFMVYLQKENIIDESGMPKERFSAEFPKEGPSILRIQQVVRGDSAAYFCASSLRQGAEDTQYFGPGTRLTVL.

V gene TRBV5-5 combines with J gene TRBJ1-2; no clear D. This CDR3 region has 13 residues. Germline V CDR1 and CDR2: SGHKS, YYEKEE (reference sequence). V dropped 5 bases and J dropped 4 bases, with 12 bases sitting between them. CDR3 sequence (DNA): TGTGCCAGCAGTTCCGAAGGAGGCTATGGCTACACCTTC. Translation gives CASSSEGGYGYTF.

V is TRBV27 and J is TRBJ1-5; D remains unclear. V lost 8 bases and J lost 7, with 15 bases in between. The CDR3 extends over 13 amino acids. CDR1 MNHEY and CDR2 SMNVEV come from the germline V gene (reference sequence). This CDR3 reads CASAYALGQPQHF. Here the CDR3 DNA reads TGTGCCAGCGCCTACGCCCTGGGCCAGCCCCAGCATTTT.

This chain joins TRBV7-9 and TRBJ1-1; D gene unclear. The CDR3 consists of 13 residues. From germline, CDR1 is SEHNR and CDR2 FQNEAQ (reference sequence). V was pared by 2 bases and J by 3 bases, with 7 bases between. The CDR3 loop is CASSLRRDTEAFF. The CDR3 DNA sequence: TGTGCCAGCAGCTTACGGAGAGACACTGAAGCTTTCTTT.

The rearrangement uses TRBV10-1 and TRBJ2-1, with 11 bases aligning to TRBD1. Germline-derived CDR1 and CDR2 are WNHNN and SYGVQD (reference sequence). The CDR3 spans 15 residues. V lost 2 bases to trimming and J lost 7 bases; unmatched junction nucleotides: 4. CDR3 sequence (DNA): TGCGCCAGCAGTGAGACCGGGACAGGGGGAAATGAGCAGTTCTTC. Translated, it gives CASSETGTGGNEQFF.

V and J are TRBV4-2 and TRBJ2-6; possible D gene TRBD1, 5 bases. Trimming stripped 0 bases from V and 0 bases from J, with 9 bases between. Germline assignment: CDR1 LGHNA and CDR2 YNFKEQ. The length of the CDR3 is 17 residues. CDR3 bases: TGTGCCAGCAGCCAAGATCCCCAGGGCTCTGGGGCCAACGTCCTGACTTTC. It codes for CASSQDPQGSGANVLTF.